A single sample gave rise to the 25 T cell receptor beta chains below, sequenced in a study of T cells in Graves' hyperthyroidism and ophthalmopathy. Template material for amplifying TCR beta CDR3 regions consisted of RNA transcripts. First-round RT-PCR with HTBI primers amplified the TCR CDR3 region. MiXCR, applied by TCRdb to the multiplex PCR reads, yields one record per CDR3 protein. Among over 700,000 distinct CDR3 sequences listed, roughly a third were seen once. The sequenced sample was blood. The receptors were sampled from a woman in her thirties or forties with Graves' hyperthyroidism.

The V call is TRBV4-1, the J call TRBJ1-2; 10 bases are a match to TRBD1. With 4 bases clipped from V and 6 bases from J, the junction kept 11 bases outside the gene matches. CDR1 MGHRA and CDR2 YSYEKL come from the germline V gene. The CDR3 extends over 16 amino acids. CDR3 nucleotides: TGCGCCAGCAGCCCGATCGGGACAGGGGTTGTCGATGGCTACACCTTC. Translated: CASSPIGTGVVDGYTF.

In its sample, this clonotype was seen a few times. The chain has TRBV24-1 and TRBJ1-2; possible D gene TRBD1, 5 bases. The V gene lost 11 bases and the J gene lost 7 bases, with 22 bases spanning the gap. This CDR3 is built from 14 residues. Germline CDR1 KGHDR, CDR2 SFDVKD. The CDR3 region has the DNA TGTGCCAGCAGCCGGTCCTCGGGGCTGGGTGGCTACACCTTC. Translating it yields CASSRSSGLGGYTF.

This clonotype has more than one count but fewer than ten. This rearrangement joins TRBV6-2 or TRBV6-3 to TRBJ2-5, with D tentatively TRBD2 (5 bases). The V gene lost 6 bases and the J gene lost 2 bases, with 13 bases spanning the gap. CDR3 length: 14 residues. Germline-derived CDR1 and CDR2 are MNHEY and SVGEGT. The CDR3 region is CASRKRTGQETQYF. Written as DNA, the CDR3 is TGTGCCAGCAGAAAGAGGACGGGGCAAGAGACCCAGTACTTC.

V is TRBV7-2 and J is TRBJ1-6, with D perhaps TRBD1 (6 bases). CDR3 length: 10 residues. V dropped 8 bases and J dropped 15 bases, with 11 bases sitting between them. CDR1 SGHTA and CDR2 FQGNSA come from the germline V gene. The CDR3 sequence is CASSAGDLHF. Written as DNA, the CDR3 is TGTGCCAGCTCGGCAGGGGACCTCCACTTT.

This clonotype was found a few times. This chain connects TRBV6-5 to TRBJ2-7; perhaps D is TRBD1 or TRBD2 (6 bases each). The CDR3 is 18 residues long. Trimming cost V 6 bases and J 0 bases, with 24 bases left between them. CDR1 is MNHEY, CDR2 SVGAGI, per germline. CDR3 bases: TGTGCCAGCAGAACCCGGACTACAGGGTTTTCGGACTCCTACGAGCAGTACTTC. Its translation is CASRTRTTGFSDSYEQYF.

For this clonotype: The junction does not match germline at one end; this may be a read error. The V and J genes are TRBV7-8 and TRBJ2-2; D perhaps matches TRBD2 (6 bases). This CDR3 is 14 amino acids long. Germline CDR1 and CDR2: SGHVS and FQNEAQ. The CDR3, as DNA: TGTGCCAGCAAGGGTGACGCGAACACCGGGGGGCTGTTTTTT. It encodes CASKGDANTGGLFF.

This clonotype was detected ten times or more. The chain employs TRBV6-1 and TRBJ1-5; D unresolved. There are 10 residues in the CDR3. Trimming left V 7 bases short and J 9 bases short, with 7 bases between. From germline, CDR1 is MNHNS and CDR2 SASEGT. The CDR3 reads CASNVWPQHF. CDR3 nucleotides: TGTGCCAGCAACGTTTGGCCCCAGCATTTT.

This clonotype came up many times. This chain links TRBV7-9 with TRBJ2-5; D uncertain. The germline V gene has CDR1 SEHNR and CDR2 FQNEAQ (reference sequence). V was cut by 1 base and J by 4 bases, with 10 bases left in between. The CDR3 length is 14 residues. For the CDR3, the DNA is TGTGCCAGCAGCTTAGGCGTGACGAGAGAGACCCAGTACTTC. Its protein is CASSLGVTRETQYF.

This clonotype was counted ten times or more. The rearrangement joins TRBV10-2 to TRBJ2-7; a possible D gene is TRBD2 (6 bases). V lost 3 bases and J lost 2, with 14 bases in between. The CDR3 contains 15 residues. CDR1 WSHSY and CDR2 SAAADI come from the germline V gene. The DNA for the CDR3 is TGCGCCAGCAGTGACAGCGCGGGGCGCCCCTACGAGCAGTACTTC. Amino acid sequence: CASSDSAGRPYEQYF.

In nucleotides, the CDR3 is TGCGCCAGCAGCCAAGAGATACCGTCTGGGAGTTTTGGTAATTCACCCCTCCACTTT. As protein: CASSQEIPSGSFGNSPLHF. The rearrangement uses TRBV4-3 and TRBJ1-6; D remains unclear. V was pared by 0 bases and J by 6 bases, with 21 bases between. CDR1 is LGHNA, CDR2 YSLEER, per germline. The CDR3 extends over 19 amino acids.

This clonotype showed up just a few times. The V and J genes are TRBV19 and TRBJ1-2, with 9 bases identical to TRBD1. The germline CDR1 and CDR2 sequences are LNHDA and SQIVND (reference sequence). This CDR3 is built from 15 residues. V lost 3 bases to trimming and J lost 4 bases; unmatched junction nucleotides: 6. In DNA form, the CDR3 reads TGTGCCAGTAGTATTACAGGGGGCTCCCTCTATGGCTACACCTTC. This encodes CASSITGGSLYGYTF.

The rearrangement links TRBV6-1 to TRBJ1-5; D is unclear. The CDR3 is made up of 11 amino acids. With 7 bases removed from V and 4 bases from J, the gap between germline ends came to 5 bases. The germline gives CDR1 MNHNS, CDR2 SASEGT. CDR3 protein: CASTENQPQHF. DNA for the CDR3: TGTGCCAGCACCGAGAATCAGCCCCAGCATTTT.

This clonotype has a count of ten or more. V gene TRBV6-5 combines with J gene TRBJ2-7; D remains ambiguous. Germline lookup yields CDR1 MNHEY and CDR2 SVGAGI. With 5 bases removed from V and 11 bases from J, the gap between germline ends came to 16 bases. This CDR3 is built from 12 residues. The CDR3 sequence is CASSTPDSLEYF. The DNA for the CDR3 is TGTGCCAGCAGTACCCCTGATTCGTTGGAGTACTTC.

This clonotype has just a few counts. This may be a read error, as it is one base from a much larger clone. The chain links TRBV29-1 to TRBJ1-1; TRBD1 is a possible D gene (5 bases). This CDR3 has 14 residues. Deletions cut 6 bases from V and 10 bases from J, with 24 bases between. Germline V CDR1 and CDR2: SQVTM, ANQGSEA. The CDR3 spells CSVATADHRQRAFF. The CDR3 DNA reads as TGCAGCGTCGCAACGGCAGACCATCGACAGAGAGCTTTCTTT.

This clonotype appeared many times. The chain joins TRBV15 to TRBJ1-5, with 10 positions matching TRBD1. V was clipped by 2 bases and J by 3 bases; unmatched bases: 7. The CDR3 has 17 amino acids. Looked up from germline, CDR1 is LNHNV and CDR2 is YYDKDF (reference sequence). The DNA of the CDR3 is TGTGCCACCAGCAGACCGTCGGGACAGGGGTACAATCAGCCCCAGCATTTT. Translating it yields CATSRPSGQGYNQPQHF.

In this sample, this clonotype turned up once. This rearrangement joins TRBV7-8 to TRBJ2-5, with TRBD2 matching 9 bases. CDR1 is SGHVS and CDR2 is FQNEAQ in the germline V gene. The CDR3 loop spans 16 amino acids. Trimming took 5 bases from V and 5 from J; bases not matched to a gene: 12. The CDR3 nucleotides read TGTGCCAGCAGCCAAGGGCGCGGGGGGGCCTCGGAGACCCAGTACTTC. Protein sequence: CASSQGRGGASETQYF.

This clonotype was counted between two and nine times. The chain uses TRBV5-6 and TRBJ2-5, with TRBD1 as a possible D gene (5 bases). The length of the CDR3 is 14 residues. Germline values: CDR1 SGHDT, CDR2 YYEEEE. Trimming shortened V by 2 bases and J by 1 base, and 9 bases separated the two germline ends. The CDR3 nucleotides are TGTGCCAGCAGCTTTAGGGGCTCCCAAGAGACCCAGTACTTC. This codes for CASSFRGSQETQYF.

The chain carries TRBV20-1 and TRBJ1-6; D gene unclear. Between the trimmed V and J ends, which lost 6 bases and 6 bases, there was a span of 18 bases. CDR1 is DFQATT, CDR2 SNEGSKA, per germline (reference sequence). The CDR3 runs to 15 residues. The CDR3 loop is CSAEGFSGCNSPLHF. Written as DNA, the CDR3 is TGCAGTGCCGAAGGATTCTCTGGGTGTAATTCACCCCTCCACTTT.

This clonotype was counted once. V gene TRBV5-5 combines with J gene TRBJ1-1, with D perhaps TRBD1 (6 bases). The CDR3 is made up of 13 amino acids. V lost 6 bases, J lost 4 bases, and 13 bases lay in between. Germline CDR1 SGHKS, CDR2 YYEKEE (reference sequence). The CDR3 sequence: CASNGGAGTEAFF. The CDR3, as DNA: TGTGCCAGCAACGGGGGGGCCGGCACTGAAGCTTTCTTT.

To note about this clonotype: One end of the junction fails to match germline, which may point to a read error. J is TRBJ1-1 and V is TRBV5-1; TRBD1 is a possible D gene (5 bases). CDR3 length equals 14 residues. From germline, CDR1 is SGHRS and CDR2 YFSETQ. The CDR3 nucleotides read TGTGCCAGCAGCTTAGTGGCCGGGACCTATGAAGTTTTCTTT. This sequence encodes CASSLVAGTYEVFF.

The table lists this clonotype with a few counts. V and J are TRBV12-3 or TRBV12-4 and TRBJ1-5; 7 nucleotides agree with TRBD1. The V segment lost 5 bases and the J segment 4 bases; nucleotides outside the gene matches: 5. The CDR3 loop spans 14 amino acids. The CDR3 loop reads CASSIQGKNQPQHF. Written as DNA, the CDR3 is TGTGCCAGCAGTATACAGGGGAAGAATCAGCCCCAGCATTTT.

CDR3 residues: CASTPGAYYSYNSPLHF. CDR3 DNA sequence: TGTGCCAGTACCCCTGGGGCCTACTACTCCTATAATTCACCCCTCCACTTT. The rearrangement joins TRBV19 to TRBJ1-6; D is possibly TRBD1 (5 bases). Deletions cut 7 bases from V and 0 bases from J, with 16 bases between. Germline values: CDR1 LNHDA, CDR2 SQIVND (reference sequence). The CDR3 is 17 residues long.

This clonotype turned up a few times. This chain connects TRBV6-6 to TRBJ2-7; the D is unclear. Germline V gene lookup returns CDR1 MNHNY and CDR2 SVGAGI (reference sequence). The CDR3 has 13 residues. The V gene lost 7 bases and the J gene lost 4 bases, with 14 bases spanning the gap. The CDR3 DNA reads TGTGCCAGCAAGCAGTGGCGTGATTACGAGCAGTACTTC. It specifies CASKQWRDYEQYF.

Comments on this clonotype: At one end, the junction sequence differs from germline, possibly due to a read error. The V gene is TRBV9, the J gene TRBJ2-2; no clear D. In germline, CDR1 is SGDLS, CDR2 YYNGEE. The CDR3 runs 16 residues. For the CDR3, the DNA is TGTGCCACCAGCGTAACGGAGCTGGGCCACTCCGGGGAGCTGTTTTTT. It specifies CATSVTELGHSGELFF. Filled out from reference TRBV9 and TRBJ2-2, the complete variable domain reads DSGVTQTPKHLITATGQRVTLRCSPRSGDLSVYWYQQSLDQGLQFLIQYYNGEERAKGNILERFSAQQFPDLHSELNLSSLELGDSALYFCATSVTELGHSGELFFGEGSRLTVL.

In its sample, this clonotype was seen a few times. The chain has TRBV19 and TRBJ2-6, with no clear D. The V gene's germline CDR1 is LNHDA and CDR2 SQIVND (reference sequence). The CDR3 has 16 amino acids. V lost 3 bases, J lost 0 bases, and 9 bases lay in between. The DNA of the CDR3 is TGTGCCAGTAGTATTCCCTTTGACTCTGGGGCCAACGTCCTGACTTTC. Protein sequence: CASSIPFDSGANVLTF.